This TCR beta chain stems from a study of control samples from healthy donors and cancer patients. Sequencing used immunoSEQ multiplex PCR; TCRdb keeps in-frame clones, though not all of them. The table records 190,000 or so clones, approximately 92% of them present only once. With 7 bases removed from V and 2 bases from J, the gap between germline ends came to 12 bases. CDR3 length equals 14 residues. Germline V CDR1 and CDR2: LNHDA, SQIVND (reference sequence). The sample consisted of blood. This sequence originates from a man aged 18 to 29 in good health. The chain recombines TRBV19 with TRBJ1-3, with D possibly being TRBD1 (5 bases). This chain's CDR3 is CASTSGFTGNTIYF. The CDR3 coding sequence is TGTGCCAGTACTTCAGGGTTTACTGGAAACACCATATATTTT.